The 10 T cell receptor beta chains below come from one sample, sequenced in a study of shared clonotypes between healthy human individuals. Data came from immunoSEQ multiplex PCR; TCRdb stores just in-frame clones and leaves some out. The data show some 530,000 clones, approximately 78% seen once. Sequenced sample: PBMCs. Every receptor here comes from a woman aged 40 to 50 in good health. Some clones in this sample may be carry-over from other donors' samples.

This clone has more than one count but fewer than ten. Other DNA sequences in this specimen translate into the identical CDR3. This chain joins TRBV14 and TRBJ2-3, with TRBD2 identical over 11 bases. Trimming cost V 4 bases and J 0 bases; bases outside gene matches: 0. This CDR3 has 15 amino acids. Germline assignment: CDR1 SGHDN and CDR2 FVKESK. CDR3 sequence: CASSRTSGSTDTQYF. The CDR3 DNA is TGTGCCAGCAGCCGGACTAGCGGGAGCACAGATACGCAGTATTTT.

This clone was found a few times. This chain connects TRBV7-2 to TRBJ2-7; D is possibly TRBD2 (5 bases). Germline CDR1 reads SGHTA; CDR2 reads FQGNSA. The CDR3 has 13 residues. Trimming removed 2 bases from V and 6 bases from J, with 11 bases in between. CDR3 bases: TGTGCCAGCAGCTTATCCGAGGGTTCCGAGCAGTACTTC. This gives the protein CASSLSEGSEQYF.

V gene TRBV11-3 combines with J gene TRBJ2-1, with 8 bases that match TRBD2. This CDR3 is 15 amino acids long. The germline V gene encodes CDR1 SGHNT and CDR2 YENEEA. After removal of 1 base from V and 5 bases from J, the junction contained 4 bases not matched to a gene. The CDR3 protein is CASSLGGRFNNEQFF. The CDR3 nucleotides are TGTGCCAGCAGCTTAGGCGGGAGGTTTAACAATGAGCAGTTCTTC.

The V call is TRBV29-1, the J call TRBJ1-4, with a tentative D call TRBD1 (5 bases). The germline V gene encodes CDR1 SQVTM and CDR2 ANQGSEA. Trimming left V 3 bases short and J 7 bases short, with 9 bases between. The CDR3 is 12 residues long. The CDR3 protein is CSVDGGGEKLFF. The DNA for the CDR3 is TGCAGCGTTGATGGGGGGGGTGAAAAACTGTTTTTT.

This clone was detected once. The chain joins TRBV5-8 to TRBJ1-4; D not resolved. CDR1 and CDR2 (germline): SGHTS, YDEGEE. V lost 6 bases and J 7 bases, leaving 19 bases between the germline ends. The CDR3 is 15 amino acids. DNA for the CDR3: TGTGCCAGCAATCCTGGGCTTCGAGGAGGTGAAAAACTGTTTTTT. Its protein is CASNPGLRGGEKLFF. Supplemented by reference TRBV5-8 and TRBJ1-4, the full variable domain reads EAGVTQSPTHLIKTRGQQATLRCSPISGHTSVYWYQQALGLGLQFLLWYDEGEERNRGNFPPRFSGRQFPNYSSELNVNALELEDSALYLCASNPGLRGGEKLFFGSGTQLSVL.

In regard to this clone: The junction differs from germline at one of its ends, possibly a read error. The gene calls are TRBV9 and TRBJ1-5, with 8 bases identical to TRBD1. This CDR3 has 15 residues. CDR1 and CDR2 from the germline V gene are SGDLS and YYNGEE. CDR3 sequence (DNA): TGCGCCAGCAGCGTAGATGCAGGGGGCGGTCAGCCCCAGCATTTT. Protein: CASSVDAGGGQPQHF.

The rearrangement joins TRBV6-1 to TRBJ2-7, with D tentatively TRBD1 (5 bases). V lost 5 bases and J lost 6, with 17 bases in between. The CDR3 is made up of 14 amino acids. The germline V gene encodes CDR1 MNHNS and CDR2 SASEGT. The CDR3 region has the DNA TGTGCCAGCAGTCCGTCCCAGGGCCGGGTCGAGCAGTACTTC. Amino acid sequence: CASSPSQGRVEQYF.

The chain joins TRBV9 to TRBJ2-7; tentative D call: TRBD2 (5 bases). CDR3 length: 16 amino acids. Trimming pared 0 bases from V and 2 bases from J, leaving 15 bases between. Germline V gene lookup returns CDR1 SGDLS and CDR2 YYNGEE. DNA for the CDR3: TGTGCCAGCAGCGTAGTCCCTAGCCGAACCACCTACGAGCAGTACTTC. Amino acids: CASSVVPSRTTYEQYF. Supplemented by reference TRBV9 and TRBJ2-7, the full variable domain reads DSGVTQTPKHLITATGQRVTLRCSPRSGDLSVYWYQQSLDQGLQFLIQYYNGEERAKGNILERFSAQQFPDLHSELNLSSLELGDSALYFCASSVVPSRTTYEQYFGPGTRLTVT.

This clone was counted between two and nine times. The J gene is TRBJ1-1, the V gene TRBV5-4; D is uncertain. The germline gives CDR1 SGHNT, CDR2 YYREEE (reference sequence). Trimming took 4 bases from V and 3 from J, leaving 13 bases between them. This CDR3 region has 14 residues. The chain's CDR3 is CASSPSAAYTEAFF. The CDR3, as DNA: TGTGCCAGCAGCCCATCGGCAGCATACACTGAAGCTTTCTTT.

The V call is TRBV4-2, the J call TRBJ2-5, with D maybe TRBD1 (6 bases). Looked up from germline, CDR1 is LGHNA and CDR2 is YNFKEQ. V was clipped by 3 bases and J by 5 bases, with 16 bases between them. The CDR3 consists of 15 residues. CDR3 in amino acids: CASSQGSGQWETQYF. The CDR3 bases are TGTGCCAGCAGCCAGGGCAGCGGACAGTGGGAGACCCAGTACTTC.